Listed below are T cell receptor beta chains from one sample, sequenced in a study of response to subunit inactivated influenza vaccine. TCRdb passed the RT-PCR reads through MiXCR, listing each CDR3 protein once. The table includes 500,000 to 750,000 distinct CDR3 sequences, less than 15% detected once. This sample comprised PBMCs from blood, obtained roughly 12 days after vaccination. The receptors were sampled from a man between 45 and 60 years old who received an inactivated influenza vaccine. The CDR3 runs from the conserved cysteine through the conserved F or W. A D gene is named only where the DNA matches it firmly. The size field is filled for only some rows; it gives once, few, many or a size class.

NA	TRBV19	TRBJ2-1	NA	TGTGCCAGTAGTGCACCGGAGAGCAGGGTGGTTGGTAATGAGCAGTTCTTC	CASSAPESRVVGNEQFF
NA	TRBV7-2	TRBJ1-3	NA	TGTGCCAGCAGCTTAGCGCAGGGCCATTCTGGAAACACCATATATTTT	CASSLAQGHSGNTIYF
NA	TRBV12-3/TRBV12-4	TRBJ2-7	NA	TGTGCCAGCCGTCGTAGCTACGAGCAGTACTTC	CASRRSYEQYF
NA	TRBV12-3/TRBV12-4	TRBJ1-5	NA	TGTGCCAGCAGTTTGCAGGGGCCCACTCCAGCAAATCAGCCCCAGCATTTT	CASSLQGPTPANQPQHF
TRBD2	TRBV4-2	TRBJ2-2	few	TGTGCCAGCAGCCAAGATGGGCTAGCGGGGGTGGCCGGGGAGCTGTTTTTT	CASSQDGLAGVAGELFF
TRBD2	TRBV7-8	TRBJ2-2	NA	TGTGCCAGCAGCTCCAAGCGGGACCCGAACACCGGGGAGCTGTTTTTT	CASSSKRDPNTGELFF
TRBD2	TRBV28	TRBJ2-3	few	TGTGCCAGCAGTTTAGGTCGTGGCGGGAGGGGGCCAGATACGCAGTATTTT	CASSLGRGGRGPDTQYF
TRBD2	TRBV5-1	TRBJ2-3	many	TGCGCCAGCAGCCCAACCGGGACTAGCGGAATACAGTATTTT	CASSPTGTSGIQYF
TRBD1	TRBV20-1	TRBJ2-3	NA	TGCAGTGCTAGAGATTCACAGGGGCGCACAGATACGCAGTATTTT	CSARDSQGRTDTQYF
NA	TRBV5-1	TRBJ1-2	few	TGCGCCAGCAGCTTAAGTTCTAACTATGGCTACACCTTC	CASSLSSNYGYTF
TRBD1	TRBV28	TRBJ1-6	many	TGTGCCAGCAGTTTATTTGGGACAGATTTTAATAATTCACCCCTCCACTTT	CASSLFGTDFNNSPLHF
NA	TRBV4-2	TRBJ1-3	few	TGTGCCAGCAGCCAAGCCTCGGGACACCTTGAAAACACCATATATTTT	CASSQASGHLENTIYF
NA	TRBV20-1	TRBJ2-2	NA	TGCAGTGCCTCGCGGATCCCTGTGAGCGGGGAGCTGTTTTTT	CSASRIPVSGELFF
NA	TRBV4-3	TRBJ2-1	few	TGCGCCAGCAGCCAAGATGCGGCAGGGACATACAATGAGCAGTTCTTC	CASSQDAAGTYNEQFF
NA	TRBV10-3	TRBJ1-4	NA	TGTGCCATCAGTGAGTCGGGACCCGTGGGGTTTAATGAAAAACTGTTTTTT	CAISESGPVGFNEKLFF
NA	TRBV18	TRBJ2-7	NA	TGTGCCAGCTCACCACCGAACAGGGACTACGAGCAGTACTTC	CASSPPNRDYEQYF
NA	TRBV19	TRBJ2-1	NA	TGTGCCAGTAAGGGGGGGCCCAATTCCTACAATGAGCAGTTCTTC	CASKGGPNSYNEQFF
NA	TRBV4-3	TRBJ2-5	many	TGCGCCAGCAGCCAAGATTCCCAGGGGAAGACCCAGTACTTC	CASSQDSQGKTQYF
NA	TRBV4-1	TRBJ2-5	few	TGCGCCAGCAGCCAAGCGGGACTGATGAGCCAAGAGACCCAGTACTTC	CASSQAGLMSQETQYF